The 9 T cell receptor beta chains reported below all come from one sample, sequenced in a study of blood T cell repertoires in COVID-19. Here immunoSEQ multiplex PCR was the method, and the copy in TCRdb shows in-frame clones only, minus some. The data hold over 90,000 clones, with about 84% observed a single time. Sequenced: peripheral blood. These receptors were taken from a man aged 60-69 years with acute or convalescent COVID-19.

The chain links TRBV3-1 (or the pseudogene TRBV3-2) to TRBJ2-3; D unclear. In germline, CDR1 is LGHDT, CDR2 YNNKEL (reference sequence). The CDR3 sequence is 16 residues long. V was trimmed by 1 base and J by 2 bases, leaving 13 bases between them. CDR3 region: CASSQVGRRNTDTQYF. CDR3 sequence (DNA): TGTGCCAGCAGCCAAGTAGGCCGCAGGAACACAGATACGCAGTATTTT.

This chain joins TRBV6-2 or TRBV6-3 and TRBJ2-2, with 10 nucleotides matching TRBD2. V lost 5 bases and J lost 4; bases outside the gene matches: 7. This CDR3 has 16 residues. CDR1 MNHEY and CDR2 SVGEGT come from the germline V gene. CDR3 sequence (DNA): TGTGCCAGCAGTCAAGCGGGACTAGCGACCACCGGGGAGCTGTTTTTT. This codes for CASSQAGLATTGELFF.

The V gene is TRBV5-1, the J gene TRBJ2-3; D possibly corresponds to TRBD2 (7 bases). The CDR3 has 17 amino acids. Germline lookup yields CDR1 SGHRS and CDR2 YFSETQ. With 4 bases removed from V and 6 bases from J, the gap between germline ends came to 24 bases. Here the CDR3 reads CASSRGGGTSPGDTQYF. CDR3 in DNA: TGCGCCAGCAGCCGGGGAGGGGGTACATCCCCCGGGGATACGCAGTATTTT. Complete variable domain (other parts from reference TRBV5-1 and TRBJ2-3): KAGVTQTPRYLIKTRGQQVTLSCSPISGHRSVSWYQQTPGQGLQFLFEYFSETQRNKGNFPGRFSGRQFSNSRSEMNVSTLELGDSALYLCASSRGGGTSPGDTQYFGPGTRLTVL.

This clone is categorized as medium-sized. V usage is TRBV27 and J usage is TRBJ1-2; tentatively, D is TRBD1 (5 bases). The V end was cut by 0 bases, the J end by 6 bases, with 14 bases between. The CDR3 runs to 15 residues. Germline CDR1 MNHEY, CDR2 SMNVEV (reference sequence). The CDR3 here is CASSLSGASWDGYTF. DNA of the CDR3: TGTGCCAGCAGTTTATCAGGGGCGAGCTGGGATGGCTACACCTTC.

This chain uses TRBV5-6 with TRBJ2-7, with D tentatively TRBD2 (6 bases). With 3 bases removed from V and 5 bases from J, the gap between germline ends came to 18 bases. Germline assignment: CDR1 SGHDT and CDR2 YYEEEE. This CDR3 is built from 15 residues. The CDR3 DNA reads as TGTGCCAGCAGCTCCCAACTGGGAGGAACAGACGAGCAGTACTTC. The encoded protein is CASSSQLGGTDEQYF. Full variable domain (rest looked up from reference TRBV5-6 and TRBJ2-7): DAGVTQSPTHLIKTRGQQVTLRCSPKSGHDTVSWYQQALGQGPQFIFQYYEEEERQRGNFPDRFSGHQFPNYSSELNVNALLLGDSALYLCASSSQLGGTDEQYFGPGTRLTVT.

The J gene is TRBJ1-4, the V gene TRBV18; D is undetermined. CDR1 and CDR2 (germline): KGHSH, LQKENI. The germline V and J ends were trimmed by 3 bases and 0 bases, with 8 bases remaining between them. CDR3 length equals 15 residues. The CDR3 nucleotides are TGTGCCAGCTCACCGCAGTTCTCAACTAATGAAAAACTGTTTTTT. It specifies CASSPQFSTNEKLFF.

CDR3 in DNA: TGTGCCAGTAGTATCGCCGCGGTAGCGAACAATGAGCAGTTCTTC. Its protein is CASSIAAVANNEQFF. V is TRBV19 and J is TRBJ2-1, with D perhaps TRBD2 (5 bases). The CDR3 runs 15 residues. The ends were cut back, 3 bases at V and 5 bases at J, with 14 bases in the middle. CDR1 is LNHDA, CDR2 SQIVND, per germline (reference sequence). The variable domain in full, with the rest retrieved from reference TRBV19 and TRBJ2-1, is DGGITQSPKYLFRKEGQNVTLSCEQNLNHDAMYWYRQDPGQGLRLIYYSQIVNDFQKGDIAEGYSVSREKKESFPLTVTSAQKNPTAFYLCASSIAAVANNEQFFGPGTRLTVL.

The V call is TRBV2, the J call TRBJ2-1; tentatively, D is TRBD2 (5 bases). There are 17 residues in the CDR3. Trimming took off 2 bases at V and 0 bases at J, with 14 bases between the two ends. The germline V gene encodes CDR1 SNHLY and CDR2 FYNNEI. CDR3 in DNA: TGTGCCAGCAGTGAACCTAGCCCCGTAAGCTCCTACAATGAGCAGTTCTTC. Translation: CASSEPSPVSSYNEQFF.

V is TRBV12-3 or TRBV12-4 and J is TRBJ2-1; D possibly corresponds to TRBD2 (5 bases). The CDR3 is 12 amino acids. The germline V and J ends were trimmed by 3 bases and 5 bases, with 5 bases remaining between them. The CDR3 loop reads CASSFGNNEQFF. The CDR3 DNA follows: TGTGCCAGCAGTTTCGGGAACAATGAGCAGTTCTTC.